One and the same sample provided the 27 T cell receptor beta chains below, sequenced in a study of blood T cell repertoires in COVID-19. Data came from immunoSEQ multiplex PCR; TCRdb stores just in-frame clones and leaves some out. The profile shows about 34,000 clones, 65% to 85% of them singletons. Sequencing used peripheral blood. These receptors originate from a man in his 70s with COVID-19, enrolled during active disease.

The genes are TRBV6-5 and TRBJ2-5; no reliable D call. Germline V gene lookup returns CDR1 MNHEY and CDR2 SVGAGI. Trimming cost V 2 bases and J 2 bases, with 9 bases left between them. The CDR3 is 14 amino acids. CDR3 amino acids: CASSYGQIQETQYF. The CDR3 coding sequence is TGTGCCAGCAGTTACGGGCAGATTCAAGAGACCCAGTACTTC.

The chain has TRBV9 and TRBJ1-3; D is ambiguous. CDR1 and CDR2 from the germline V gene are SGDLS and YYNGEE. The length of the CDR3 is 13 residues. V lost 4 bases and J 5 bases, leaving 10 bases between the germline ends. For the CDR3, the DNA is TGTGCCAGCAGCCCCCGAGAGCGAAACACCATATATTTT. Translation gives CASSPRERNTIYF.

CDR3: CASSYGTISNEQFF. In DNA form, the CDR3 reads TGTGCCAGCAGTTACGGGACTATTTCCAATGAGCAGTTCTTC. This sequence joins TRBV6-5 and TRBJ2-1, with 7 bases matching TRBD2. Per germline, CDR1 MNHEY and CDR2 SVGAGI. This CDR3 spans 14 amino acids. The ends lost 2 bases at V and 6 bases at J; junction bases unmatched: 4.

The chain couples TRBV27 to TRBJ2-1; TRBD1 matches 8 bases. Per germline, CDR1 MNHEY and CDR2 SMNVEV (reference sequence). The CDR3 contains 15 residues. Unmatched junction bases numbered 9, after V lost 3 bases and J lost 8 bases. The CDR3: CASSFVAGGAYEQFF. Here the CDR3 DNA reads TGTGCCAGCAGTTTCGTGGCAGGGGGCGCATATGAGCAGTTCTTC.

V gene TRBV6-5 combines with J gene TRBJ2-2, with 7 bases lining up with TRBD2. Per germline, CDR1 MNHEY and CDR2 SVGAGI. Trimming removed 6 bases from V and 5 bases from J; junction bases left unmatched: 3. This CDR3 contains 13 residues. This CDR3 reads CASRLAFTGELFF. Written as DNA, the CDR3 is TGTGCCAGCAGACTAGCGTTTACCGGGGAGCTGTTTTTT.

The CDR3 is CASSPTAGNFYEQYF. DNA for the CDR3: TGTGCCAGCAGCCCTACGGCGGGTAACTTCTACGAGCAGTACTTC. V is TRBV9 and J is TRBJ2-7, with D possibly TRBD2 on 5 matching bases. Germline-derived CDR1 and CDR2 are SGDLS and YYNGEE. The CDR3 contains 15 residues. Deletions cut 4 bases from V and 3 bases from J, with 17 bases between.

The chain carries TRBV3-1 (or the pseudogene TRBV3-2) and TRBJ2-5; perhaps TRBD2 as D (6 bases). The germline gives CDR1 LGHDT, CDR2 YNNKEL (reference sequence). Between the trimmed V and J ends, which lost 0 bases and 5 bases, there was a span of 13 bases. The CDR3 extends over 15 amino acids. The CDR3 DNA reads TGTGCCAGCAGCCAAGATTGGGGAGGCCGGGAGACCCAGTACTTC. Its protein is CASSQDWGGRETQYF.

The chain links TRBV18 to TRBJ1-1, with a tentative D call TRBD1 (6 bases). Trimming shortened V by 6 bases and J by 1 base, and 12 bases separated the two germline ends. CDR1 is KGHSH, CDR2 LQKENI, per germline. The CDR3 runs to 14 residues. The CDR3 nucleotides read TGTGCCAGCTCCAATCAGGGGAAGAACACTGAAGCTTTCTTT. It yields the protein CASSNQGKNTEAFF.

The rearrangement links TRBV6-5 to TRBJ1-5; a possible D gene is TRBD1 (5 bases). The CDR3 is made up of 15 amino acids. Per the germline V gene, CDR1 is MNHEY and CDR2 is SVGAGI. V was clipped by 7 bases and J by 7 bases, with 20 bases between them. Written as DNA, the CDR3 is TGTGCCAGCAATTATTTCCAGGGTTCAAAGCAGCCCCAGCATTTT. This codes for CASNYFQGSKQPQHF.

V is TRBV6-5 and J is TRBJ2-3; D gene unclear. The CDR3 spans 16 residues. Between the trimmed V and J ends, which lost 0 bases and 1 base, there was a span of 11 bases. The germline V gene has CDR1 MNHEY and CDR2 SVGAGI. For the CDR3, the DNA is TGTGCCAGCAGTTACTCTGGGCTCCTTCGCACAGATACGCAGTATTTT. Encoded protein: CASSYSGLLRTDTQYF.

The chain has TRBV4-3 and TRBJ2-1, with TRBD2 as a possible D gene (5 bases). Germline loops: CDR1 LGHNA, CDR2 YSLEER. Trimming left V 1 base short and J 4 bases short, with 11 bases between. The length of the CDR3 is 15 residues. This CDR3 reads CASSQVGESYNEQFF. The CDR3 DNA follows: TGCGCCAGCAGCCAAGTGGGAGAGTCATACAATGAGCAGTTCTTC.

This clone occurred once. The chain couples TRBV7-2 to TRBJ1-3; D not resolved. The germline CDR1 and CDR2 sequences are SGHTA and FQGNSA. The CDR3 is made up of 14 amino acids. V was cut by 1 base and J by 4 bases, with 8 bases left in between. The CDR3 nucleotides are TGTGCCAGCAGCTTAGTACAGCACGGAAACACCATATATTTT. Protein product: CASSLVQHGNTIYF.

The chain is built from TRBV14 and TRBJ2-2; D call uncertain. Looked up from germline, CDR1 is SGHDN and CDR2 is FVKESK. V was pared by 1 base and J by 10 bases, with 10 bases between. This CDR3 region has 13 residues. CDR3 bases: TGTGCCAGCAGCCAAGGACTGCTTGAGGAGCTGTTTTTT. It yields the protein CASSQGLLEELFF.

This chain connects TRBV2 to TRBJ1-5, with TRBD1 identical over 10 bases. Germline values: CDR1 SNHLY, CDR2 FYNNEI. CDR3 size: 12 residues. V was pared by 8 bases and J by 7 bases, with 2 bases of the junction left unmatched. CDR3 DNA sequence: TGTGCCAGCGGGGACAGGGGCCAGCCCCAGCATTTT. Residues: CASGDRGQPQHF.

J is TRBJ2-2 and V is TRBV18; 10 bases line up with TRBD1. Germline-derived CDR1 and CDR2 are KGHSH and LQKENI. The CDR3 has 15 amino acids. Unmatched junction bases numbered 4, after V lost 2 bases and J lost 7 bases. The CDR3 spells CASSPRQGAGGELFF. CDR3 DNA sequence: TGTGCCAGCTCACCAAGACAGGGGGCAGGCGGGGAGCTGTTTTTT.

As for this clone: Distinct nucleotide sequences in the sample also encode this CDR3. The chain links TRBV4-3 to TRBJ1-1, with D hard to call. Germline V CDR1 and CDR2: LGHNA, YSLEER. V was trimmed by 0 bases and J by 12 bases, leaving 11 bases between them. The CDR3 is 12 residues long. CDR3 DNA sequence: TGCGCCAGCAGCCAAGATTGGGAGTCCACTTTCTTT. This encodes CASSQDWESTFF.

The chain has TRBV28 and TRBJ1-2; 8 positions match TRBD1. The CDR3 consists of 14 residues. Germline trimming cut 2 bases from V and 4 bases from J; bases unmatched to any gene: 3. The V gene's germline CDR1 is MDHEN and CDR2 SYDVKM. In DNA form, the CDR3 reads TGTGCCAGCAGTTTAGGGACAGGCCTCTATGGCTACACCTTC. Amino acids: CASSLGTGLYGYTF.

This clone was recorded once. The V call is TRBV20-1, the J call TRBJ2-1; TRBD2 agrees at 10 bases. CDR3 size: 13 residues. Germline V CDR1 and CDR2: DFQATT, SNEGSKA (reference sequence). The V and J ends lost 3 bases and 15 bases, in that order; junction bases with no gene match: 11. The DNA for the CDR3 is TGCAGTGCTAGTCCCAGCGGGAGGGCCTTTTTGTTCTTC. Its translation: CSASPSGRAFLFF.

The V and J genes are TRBV7-2 and TRBJ1-1, with D possibly TRBD1 on 6 matching bases. This CDR3 region has 14 residues. Germline CDR1 is SGHTA and CDR2 is FQGNSA. V gave up 6 bases and J gave up 4 bases, with 15 bases separating them. The CDR3 reads CASRGGGESTEAFF. The CDR3 nucleotides are TGTGCCAGCAGGGGAGGGGGGGAGAGCACTGAAGCTTTCTTT.

V is TRBV18 and J is TRBJ2-5; perhaps TRBD1 as D (5 bases). The V end lost 2 bases, the J end lost 4 bases, and 8 bases lay between the germline ends. The CDR3 loop spans 13 amino acids. The V gene's germline CDR1 is KGHSH and CDR2 LQKENI. The CDR3 is CASSPSGIETQYF. CDR3 sequence (DNA): TGTGCCAGCTCACCATCAGGGATAGAGACCCAGTACTTC.

This clone was recorded a few times. The chain couples TRBV2 to TRBJ2-3; TRBD1 is a possible D gene (6 bases). The germline gives CDR1 SNHLY, CDR2 FYNNEI. The CDR3 has 15 amino acids. Trimming shortened V by 10 bases and J by 0 bases, and 17 bases separated the two germline ends. The CDR3 region is CATSREGVSTDTQYF. Written as DNA, the CDR3 is TGTGCCACCTCACGTGAGGGGGTGAGCACAGATACGCAGTATTTT.

V is TRBV9 and J is TRBJ1-2, with TRBD1 matching over 9 bases. The CDR3 covers 14 residues. J was trimmed by 7 bases and V by 0 bases; bases with no gene match: 4. Germline assignment: CDR1 SGDLS and CDR2 YYNGEE. CDR3 region: CASSVAGQGTGYTF. CDR3 bases: TGTGCCAGCAGCGTAGCCGGACAGGGGACTGGCTACACCTTC.

CDR3 sequence (DNA): TGTGCCAGCAGCTTAGTAGTGGCGGGAGGGCCTGAGCAGTTCTTC. It is translated as CASSLVVAGGPEQFF. The V and J genes are TRBV7-2 and TRBJ2-1; TRBD2 matches at 9 bases. V shed 1 base and J 9 bases; nucleotides not matched to a gene: 7. This CDR3 is built from 15 residues. Germline CDR1 and CDR2: SGHTA and FQGNSA.

This clone was picked up a small number of times. The chain links TRBV18 to TRBJ2-1; the match to TRBD1 covers 7 bases. The germline gives CDR1 KGHSH, CDR2 LQKENI. J lost 5 bases, V lost 1 base, and 2 bases had no gene match. CDR3 length: 14 amino acids. The DNA of the CDR3 is TGTGCCAGCTCACCACAGGGGGCGGACAATGAGCAGTTCTTC. It is translated as CASSPQGADNEQFF.

The CDR3 spells CASSPRAGQDGGYTF. Here the CDR3 DNA reads TGTGCCAGCAGCCCTCGTGCGGGACAGGATGGTGGCTACACCTTC. The gene calls are TRBV7-3 and TRBJ1-2; the match to TRBD1 covers 8 bases. CDR3 length: 15 amino acids. J was trimmed by 7 bases and V by 5 bases; bases with no gene match: 12. The germline V gene has CDR1 SGHTA and CDR2 FQGTGA.

The rearrangement links TRBV28 to TRBJ2-7; weak D call: TRBD1 (6 bases). V was clipped by 2 bases and J by 0 bases, with 11 bases between them. Germline assignment: CDR1 MDHEN and CDR2 SYDVKM. This CDR3 has 15 residues. The CDR3 region is CASSLGGQSSYEQYF. The CDR3, as DNA: TGTGCCAGCAGTTTAGGAGGACAGAGCTCCTACGAGCAGTACTTC.

The rearrangement links TRBV19 to TRBJ2-7; 7 bases fit TRBD1. There are 15 residues in the CDR3. Germline V lookup: CDR1 LNHDA, CDR2 SQIVND (reference sequence). Trimming removed 6 bases from V and 7 bases from J; junction bases left unmatched: 15. CDR3 residues: CASRLTGDSGSEQYF. The CDR3, as DNA: TGTGCCAGTAGGCTAACAGGGGACAGCGGCAGTGAGCAGTACTTC.